This T cell receptor beta chain was sequenced in a study of T cells in tumors after PD-1 blockade. In the study overall: Daily vismodegib 150 mg continued in a subset of anti-PD-1-treated patients. Peripheral blood samples averaged approximately 35,000 unique clonotypes and about 110,000 templates.

Tumor or blood genomic DNA was sequenced, with inputs of roughly 550 ng to 6,500 ng. The assay was immunoSEQ multiplex PCR, and TCRdb's table has in-frame clones only and misses some. The sample shows around 13,000 clones, 80% to 85% of them seen only once. V lost 6 bases to trimming and J lost 4 bases; unmatched junction nucleotides: 5. This CDR3 region has 15 residues. Germline lookup yields CDR1 MNHEY and CDR2 SVGAGI. The clonotype originates from a human donor with basal cell carcinoma. The sample was PBMCs, taken after anti-PD-1 treatment. The V and J genes are TRBV6-5 and TRBJ2-1, with TRBD1 identical over 11 bases. Written as DNA, the CDR3 is TGTGCCAGCAGAAGGGACAGGGGGATATACAATGAGCAGTTCTTC. Amino acids: CASRRDRGIYNEQFF.